This T cell receptor beta chain came from a study of cytomegalovirus exposure and HLA in healthy donors. Whole-study results and caveats: There were a few CMV-associated chains whose specificity for CMV antigens was confirmed in vitro.

Comment on this clone: What it binds is not known.

The assay was immunoSEQ multiplex PCR, and TCRdb's table has in-frame clones only and misses some. The sample contains 200,000 to 250,000 clones, just over 85% of which appear only once. The germline gives CDR1 ENHRY, CDR2 SYGVKD. The CDR3 contains 11 residues. V lost 9 bases and J 9 bases, leaving 12 bases between the germline ends. This clonotype was obtained from a woman aged 18-29 years in good health and CMV-seronegative. The sequenced sample consisted of PBMCs. The rearrangement uses TRBV10-3 and TRBJ2-1; TRBD1 is a possible D gene (6 bases). In nucleotides, the CDR3 is TGTGCCATTTCTGGGGGCGGTGAGCAGTTCTTC. Residues: CAISGGGEQFF.